This T cell receptor (beta chain) was identified in a study of shared clonotypes between healthy human individuals (TCRdb year 2020). For the wider study: Two women and a few men aged 18 to 49 years were included in the cohort. For each donor, CD4 naive and CD4 memory were each run on three plates, CD8 naive on two plates, and CD8 memory on one plate. To estimate repertoire size and how much clonotypes are shared between individuals, the study performed deep sequencing of blood TCR repertoires from roughly five healthy adults. To increase sequencing depth and limit assay-specific biases, TCR repertoire library preparation and sequencing were carried out by different laboratories using diverse techniques. Each donor's leukapheresis produced roughly between about 0.8 and 8.9 billion PBMCs. General study outcomes and caveats: Larger estimated clonotype richness was generally found for naive subsets than for memory subsets. Rarefaction of sorted-subset datasets indicated incomplete sequencing despite the large sequencing depth. Based on pairwise subsampling, the degree of clonotype sharing among donors was expected to be affected by sequencing depth. Because the study included only a small number of donors, the genetic and exposure-history diversity represented was limited. Higher generation probabilities were observed for clonotypes shared by all four sorted-subset donors than for non-shared clonotypes. Only blood was sampled, and tissue TCR repertoires likely differ from those in blood. When four donors were compared, the shared fraction of clonotypes was about 5.5% for naive CD4, approximately 3.5% for naive CD8, 2.3% for memory CD4, and around 0.4% for memory CD8.

CDR1 and CDR2, per the germline V gene, are SGHRS and YFSETQ. Spanning cysteine to phenylalanine, the CDR3 consists of 14 amino acids. Of all the DNA, just the CDR3 is kept, 42 bases in frame from base 1. The germline ends are 15 bases apart after V is trimmed by 6 bases and J by 2 bases. As for this clone: What this receptor recognizes is not known. Base-call qualities are not available, and no considerably larger clone is one nucleotide away.

Donors were healthy HIV-negative adults with no recently reported acute infections or vaccinations. Every donor was a Caucasian adult living in Nashville, Tennessee, USA. CD4+ T cells were enriched by magnetic negative selection; naive cells were then positively selected on CD45RA, and the negative fraction formed the memory subset. After blood collection by leukapheresis, PBMCs were isolated using Ficoll-Histopaque density gradient centrifugation and then cryopreserved in the vapor phase of liquid nitrogen. Analytical flow cytometry was used to check the purity and quantity of every magnetically sorted T cell population. Each sorted fraction had its genomic DNA isolated and then quantified by UV absorbance on a Nanodrop 2000c. Using the deep immunoSEQ assay, TCR CDR3 regions were amplified from genomic DNA by multiplex PCR. Extracted genomic DNA from each cell subset was spread evenly across all wells of several immunoSEQ 96-well plates, with each plate serving as a replicate. For sorted subsets, approximately 0.2 ug of genomic DNA, equivalent to 25,000 to 35,000 T cell genomes, went into each replicate PCR. Purified libraries were quantified with a Qubit 3.0 fluorometer, sized on a Bioanalyzer 2100, and re-quantified with the KAPA Library Quantification kit. Each immunoSEQ 96-well plate was sequenced on its own single-read 150-cycle Illumina NextSeq 550 flow cell. The authors' pipeline ran thus. Because the immunoSEQ output held only junctional sequences and lacked quality scores, the filtering could not match the filtering applied to full-length reads. To assign V/J genes and CDR3, sequences were annotated using PyIR, a Python wrapper for IgBLAST v1.9, with IMGT germline references. Any read was removed if the V/J assignment was weak (E-value above 1e-6), the CDR3 was missing, or the read contained stop codons, out-of-frame junctions, or ambiguous translated residues. V3J clonotypes were defined as sequences sharing the same inferred V gene, J gene, and CDR3 amino acid sequence. Percentage overlap between repertoires was calculated by dividing the number of shared unique clonotypes by the size of the smaller repertoire. Repertoire richness was assessed with RTK rarefaction, the Chao1 estimator, and Recon v2.1 estimates of unobserved clonotypes. OLGA was used to compute generation probabilities for all TCRbeta clonotypes that the gDNA method yielded from a few donors. TCRdb mirrors the immuneACCESS table, restricted to in-frame sequences. Some clones are absent from its copies; in checked studies, under half trace to an unresolved V gene, and the reason for the others is unknown. That table is the source of V, J and clone size, and D and trimming were worked out from the DNA. This sample lists 600,000 to 750,000 clones; 55% to 80% were detected once. The ten largest account for under 2% of the sample.

The TCR originated in a young woman in good health. The rearranged segments are TRBV5-1 and TRBJ2-7; a confident D gene designation cannot be given. The specimen sequenced was memory CD4+ T cells sorted from blood. The cell subset or site label here, explained by the study, means: CD45RA-negative fraction. The CDR3 in this case is CASTVDGGPYEQYF. The bases read TGCGCCAGCACCGTCGACGGCGGACCCTACGAGCAGTACTTC. The full variable domain, completed from the reference TRBV5-1 and TRBJ2-7 proteins outside the CDR3, reads KAGVTQTPRYLIKTRGQQVTLSCSPISGHRSVSWYQQTPGQGLQFLFEYFSETQRNKGNFPGRFSGRQFSNSRSEMNVSTLELGDSALYLCASTVDGGPYEQYFGPGTRLTVT.